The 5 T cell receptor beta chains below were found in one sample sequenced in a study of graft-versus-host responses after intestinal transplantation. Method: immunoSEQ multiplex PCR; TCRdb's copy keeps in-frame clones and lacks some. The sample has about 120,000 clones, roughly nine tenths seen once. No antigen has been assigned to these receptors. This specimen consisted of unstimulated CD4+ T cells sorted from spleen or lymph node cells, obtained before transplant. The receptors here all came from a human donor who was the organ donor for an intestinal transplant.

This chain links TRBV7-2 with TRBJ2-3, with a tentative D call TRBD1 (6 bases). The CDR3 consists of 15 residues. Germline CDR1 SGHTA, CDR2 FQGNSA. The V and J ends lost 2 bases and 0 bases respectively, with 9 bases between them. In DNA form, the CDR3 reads TGTGCCAGCAGCTTATCAGGGGATAGCACAGATACGCAGTATTTT. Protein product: CASSLSGDSTDTQYF.

The CDR3 nucleotides read TGTGCCAGCTCACCAACCGGCCAGACTGGGGCCAACGTCCTGACTTTC. This translates into CASSPTGQTGANVLTF. V gene TRBV18 combines with J gene TRBJ2-6; no firm D call. Germline CDR1 is KGHSH and CDR2 is LQKENI. This CDR3 is 16 amino acids long. Between the trimmed V and J ends, which lost 2 bases and 2 bases, there was a span of 10 bases.

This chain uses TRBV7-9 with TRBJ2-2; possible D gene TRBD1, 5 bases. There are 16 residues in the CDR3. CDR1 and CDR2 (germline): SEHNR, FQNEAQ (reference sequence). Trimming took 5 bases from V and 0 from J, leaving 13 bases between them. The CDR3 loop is CASSHPTAANTGELFF. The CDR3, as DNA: TGTGCCAGCAGCCATCCGACAGCCGCGAACACCGGGGAGCTGTTTTTT.

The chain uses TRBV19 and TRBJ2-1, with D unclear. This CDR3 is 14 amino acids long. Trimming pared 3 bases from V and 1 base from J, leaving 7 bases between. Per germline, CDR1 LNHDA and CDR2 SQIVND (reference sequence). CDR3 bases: TGTGCCAGTAGTATGATCGGGTCCTACAATGAGCAGTTCTTC. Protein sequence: CASSMIGSYNEQFF.

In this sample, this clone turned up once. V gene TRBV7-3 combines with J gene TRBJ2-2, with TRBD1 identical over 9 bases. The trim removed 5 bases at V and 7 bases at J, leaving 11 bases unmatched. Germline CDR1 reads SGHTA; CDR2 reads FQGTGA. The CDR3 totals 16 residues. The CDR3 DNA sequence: TGTGCCAGCAGCCCACTGGGACAGGGATCAGGCGGGGAGCTGTTTTTT. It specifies CASSPLGQGSGGELFF.